One sample yielded the 18 T cell receptor beta chains listed below, sequenced in a study of T cell repertoires in cytomegalovirus infection. From the reads, TCRdb called clonotypes with MiXCR, one entry per CDR3 protein. The sample holds some 220,000 distinct CDR3 sequences, 12% seen once. The sequencing sample was made of PBMCs. The receptor source for this set is a human donor in good health (CMV status not recorded). Some clones in this sample may be carry-over from other donors' samples.

Only a few counts were recorded for this clonotype. The rearrangement uses TRBV3-1 and TRBJ2-2; no definite D call. V was pared by 7 bases and J by 6 bases, with 9 bases between. The CDR3 consists of 12 residues. Germline CDR1 LGHDT, CDR2 YNNKEL (reference sequence). CDR3 region: CASIQRPGELFF. As DNA, the CDR3 is TGTGCCAGCATACAACGCCCCGGGGAGCTGTTTTTT.

A note on this clonotype: A much more abundant neighbour one base away suggests this may be a read error. V usage is TRBV10-3 and J usage is TRBJ1-2; the D gene is possibly TRBD1 (6 bases). This CDR3 contains 14 residues. Germline-derived CDR1 and CDR2 are ENHRY and SYGVKD. The CDR3 is CTISESDSNYGYTF. CDR3 nucleotides: TGTACCATCAGTGAGTCGGACAGTAACTATGGCTACACCTTC.

The table lists this clonotype with many counts. The gene calls are TRBV7-3 and TRBJ1-2; D might be TRBD1 (5 bases). CDR1 is SGHTA, CDR2 FQGTGA, per germline. The V end lost 4 bases, the J end lost 8 bases, and 17 bases lay between the germline ends. CDR3 size: 14 residues. The CDR3 DNA follows: TGTGCCAGCAGCTCGGACAAACCCCTTCTAGGCTACACCTTC. Its translation is CASSSDKPLLGYTF. The whole variable domain, filled in from reference TRBV7-3 and TRBJ1-2, reads GAGVSQTPSNKVTEKGKYVELRCDPISGHTALYWYRQSLGQGPEFLIYFQGTGAADDSGLPNDRFFAVRPEGSVSTLKIQRTERGDSAVYLCASSSDKPLLGYTFGSGTRLTVV.

This clonotype was counted only a few times. V usage is TRBV5-6 and J usage is TRBJ1-4; 7 nucleotides match TRBD1. Germline CDR1 SGHDT, CDR2 YYEEEE. The CDR3 sequence is 16 residues long. V lost 3 bases, J lost 6 bases, and 11 bases stayed unmatched. Here the CDR3 DNA reads TGTGCCAGCAGCTCCACTCCGGGACAGCCATATGAAAAACTGTTTTTT. This encodes CASSSTPGQPYEKLFF.

This clonotype has ten or more counts. This chain joins TRBV12-3 or TRBV12-4 and TRBJ2-1; 8 bases align to TRBD2. The V and J ends lost 1 base and 7 bases, in that order; junction bases with no gene match: 9. The CDR3 extends over 16 amino acids. CDR3 sequence reads: CASSLETRSGGNEQFF. The CDR3 nucleotides are TGTGCCAGCAGTTTAGAGACTAGATCGGGAGGGAATGAGCAGTTCTTC.

The genes are TRBV20-1 and TRBJ2-3, with D uncertain. This CDR3 region has 10 residues. Looked up from germline, CDR1 is DFQATT and CDR2 is SNEGSKA (reference sequence). CDR3: CRAAGDTQYF. Written as DNA, the CDR3 is TGCAGGGCTGCAGGAGATACGCAGTATTTT.

This clonotype has a handful of counts. This chain connects TRBV5-4 to TRBJ2-3; TRBD1 might be the D (6 bases). Trimming pared 1 base from V and 0 bases from J, leaving 12 bases between. The CDR3 covers 16 residues. The germline V gene has CDR1 SGHNT and CDR2 YYREEE (reference sequence). In DNA, the CDR3 is TGTGCCAGCAGCTTGTCAGGGGTCCCAAGCACAGATACGCAGTATTTT. It codes for CASSLSGVPSTDTQYF.

This clonotype occurred many times. This chain joins TRBV7-2 and TRBJ2-3, with D hard to call. Deletions cut 5 bases from V and 5 bases from J, with 8 bases between. This CDR3 is 12 amino acids long. In germline, CDR1 is SGHTA, CDR2 FQGNSA. The chain's CDR3 is CASSVSGDTQYF. CDR3 DNA sequence: TGTGCCAGCAGCGTTTCGGGAGATACGCAGTATTTT.

This clonotype was found many times. The rearrangement links TRBV6-1 to TRBJ1-1; no clear D. V gave up 3 bases and J gave up 4 bases, with 9 bases separating them. The CDR3 sequence is 13 residues long. Germline assignment: CDR1 MNHNS and CDR2 SASEGT. CDR3 bases: TGTGCCAGCAGTGACAGGATTGGCACTGAAGCTTTCTTT. Translating gives CASSDRIGTEAFF.

The rearrangement joins TRBV29-1 to TRBJ2-3; TRBD1 agrees at 8 bases. Per germline, CDR1 SQVTM and CDR2 ANQGSEA. CDR3 size: 17 residues. The ends lost 0 bases at V and 3 bases at J; junction bases unmatched: 11. As DNA, the CDR3 is TGCAGCGTTGAAGAATCAATTTCGACAGGGGAGACAGATACGCAGTATTTT. Protein product: CSVEESISTGETDTQYF.

V usage is TRBV28 and J usage is TRBJ1-2, with 8 bases that match TRBD1. Trimming took 5 bases from V and 3 from J; bases not matched to a gene: 2. This CDR3 is 13 amino acids long. The V gene's germline CDR1 is MDHEN and CDR2 SYDVKM. CDR3 DNA: TGTGCCAGCAGTGAGGACAGGGACTATGGCTACACCTTC. Encoded protein: CASSEDRDYGYTF.

This clonotype showed up many times. The V call is TRBV29-1, the J call TRBJ2-3, with D perhaps assigned TRBD1 or TRBD2 (5 bases each). V shed 8 bases and J shed 5 bases, with 14 bases lying between them. The CDR3 runs 12 residues. Per the germline V gene, CDR1 is SQVTM and CDR2 is ANQGSEA. In DNA form, the CDR3 reads TGCAGCCTGTACCGGGACCGAGATACGCAGTATTTT. This sequence encodes CSLYRDRDTQYF.

In this sample, this clonotype turned up many times. This chain joins TRBV7-2 and TRBJ1-1; a possible D gene is TRBD1 (6 bases). The CDR3 consists of 12 residues. Germline CDR1 SGHTA, CDR2 FQGNSA. V was cut by 3 bases and J by 9 bases, with 11 bases left in between. The CDR3 bases are TGTGCCAGCAGCTTTGGACAGACTAAAGCTTTCTTT. This codes for CASSFGQTKAFF.

This clonotype was observed a handful of times. The chain uses TRBV6-5 and TRBJ2-5, with a possible D match to TRBD2 (5 bases). The CDR3 is made up of 15 amino acids. Looked up from germline, CDR1 is MNHEY and CDR2 is SVGAGI. Trimming took off 7 bases at V and 1 base at J, with 16 bases between the two ends. The CDR3 DNA reads TGTGCCAGCACCGCTCCAAGCGGTTCCCAAGAGACCCAGTACTTC. Translated: CASTAPSGSQETQYF.

This clonotype has more than one count but fewer than ten. The rearrangement joins TRBV6-5 to TRBJ2-2; TRBD2 aligns across 13 bases. Looked up from germline, CDR1 is MNHEY and CDR2 is SVGAGI. With V trimmed by 6 bases and J by 6 bases, 10 bases remained unmatched. The CDR3 length is 17 residues. CDR3: CASRPGLAGQRAGELFF. CDR3 nucleotide sequence: TGTGCCAGCAGGCCGGGACTAGCGGGGCAGAGGGCCGGGGAGCTGTTTTTT.

The chain combines TRBV7-9 with TRBJ2-3; D is perhaps TRBD2 (5 bases). Trimming stripped 6 bases from V and 0 bases from J, with 13 bases between. This CDR3 is 15 amino acids long. Germline loops: CDR1 SEHNR, CDR2 FQNEAQ (reference sequence). The CDR3 nucleotides are TGTGCCAGCAGACCACGGAGGTCTAGCACAGATACGCAGTATTTT. Its protein is CASRPRRSSTDTQYF.

This clonotype occurred many times. This chain joins TRBV7-2 and TRBJ1-2; 8 nucleotides match TRBD1. Looked up from germline, CDR1 is SGHTA and CDR2 is FQGNSA. The ends lost 5 bases at V and 4 bases at J; junction bases unmatched: 6. CDR3 length: 14 residues. This CDR3 reads CASSIRQGIYGYTF. The DNA of the CDR3 is TGTGCCAGCAGCATCAGACAGGGGATCTATGGCTACACCTTC. Full variable domain (remainder filled in from reference TRBV7-2 and TRBJ1-2): GAGVSQSPSNKVTEKGKDVELRCDPISGHTALYWYRQSLGQGLEFLIYFQGNSAPDKSGLPSDRFSAERTGGSVSTLTIQRTQQEDSAVYLCASSIRQGIYGYTFGSGTRLTVV.

There are a few counts of this clonotype. This chain joins TRBV3-1 and TRBJ2-3, with TRBD2 matching 10 bases. Losses at the gene ends were 1 base for V and 10 bases for J; bases not matched to a gene: 8. The CDR3 totals 15 residues. CDR1 is LGHDT, CDR2 YNNKEL, per germline (reference sequence). The CDR3 protein is CASSQGQREGLPQYF. As DNA, the CDR3 is TGTGCCAGCAGCCAAGGTCAGCGGGAGGGTTTGCCGCAGTATTTT.